These T cell receptor beta chains were read from a single sample in a study of cytomegalovirus exposure and HLA in healthy donors. Sequenced by immunoSEQ multiplex PCR; TCRdb stores in-frame clones only, minus some. Among about 98,000 clones listed, more than 75% were seen once. The source material was PBMCs. Receptor source: a man between 18 and 29 years old in good health and CMV-seropositive. The CDR3 runs from the conserved cysteine through the conserved F or W. D genes are given only for firm matches. Not all rows give a size; the values are once, few, many and, for expanded clones, a class.

V gene,J gene,clone size,D gene,CDR3 protein,CDR3 DNA
TRBV7-2,TRBJ1-5,-,-,CASSLQGLQPQHF,TGTGCCAGCAGCCTACAGGGTCTGCAGCCCCAGCATTTT
TRBV28,TRBJ2-3,-,TRBD2,CASSRTSLLTDTQYF,TGTGCCAGCAGTAGGACTAGCTTGTTAACAGATACGCAGTATTTT
TRBV29-1,TRBJ2-1,-,-,CSVVVAAAEQFF,TGCAGCGTTGTTGTAGCCGCCGCTGAGCAGTTCTTC
TRBV11-3,TRBJ1-1,-,-,CASSLDEENTEAFF,TGTGCCAGCAGCTTAGATGAGGAGAACACTGAAGCTTTCTTT
TRBV5-6,TRBJ2-7,-,TRBD1,CASSGRQGMGAYEQYF,TGTGCCAGCAGCGGCAGACAGGGAATGGGGGCCTACGAGCAGTACTTC
TRBV5-4,TRBJ2-2,-,TRBD1,CASSKQGWSGELFF,TGTGCCAGCAGCAAACAGGGGTGGTCCGGGGAGCTGTTTTTT
TRBV2,TRBJ2-2,few,TRBD2,CASSRLAGANTGELFF,TGTGCCAGCAGTAGACTAGCGGGAGCGAACACCGGGGAGCTGTTTTTT
TRBV6-1,TRBJ2-5,-,-,CASSENMAQETQYF,TGTGCCAGCAGTGAGAATATGGCTCAAGAGACCCAGTACTTC
TRBV11-2,TRBJ2-7,-,TRBD1,CASSLYRGSYEQYF,TGTGCCAGCAGCTTATACAGGGGTTCCTACGAGCAGTACTTC
TRBV19,TRBJ2-2,-,-,CASSIASRGAGELFF,TGTGCCAGTAGTATAGCCAGCCGGGGTGCCGGGGAGCTGTTTTTT
TRBV6-4,TRBJ1-4,-,TRBD1,CASSDSAQSTGRSTNEKLFF,TGTGCCAGCAGTGACTCGGCCCAATCGACAGGGAGGTCAACTAATGAAAAACTGTTTTTT
TRBV28,TRBJ2-7,-,-,CASRNPGLQSSYEQYF,TGTGCCAGCCGGAACCCGGGACTCCAGAGCTCCTACGAGCAGTACTTC
TRBV2,TRBJ2-1,-,TRBD1,CASDGTENNEQFF,TGTGCCAGTGACGGGACAGAAAACAATGAGCAGTTCTTC
TRBV28,TRBJ2-7,-,TRBD1,CASSSPNTGGPDEQYF,TGTGCCAGCAGTTCGCCAAATACAGGGGGTCCTGACGAGCAGTACTTC
TRBV6-1,TRBJ2-6,once,-,CASRASGANVLTF,TGTGCCAGCAGAGCCTCTGGGGCCAACGTCCTGACTTTC
TRBV19,TRBJ2-7,-,-,CASSTDTTSSYEQYF,TGTGCCAGTAGTACTGACACGACTAGCTCCTACGAGCAGTACTTC
TRBV2,TRBJ2-2,-,-,CASSMDSSTGELFF,TGTGCCAGCAGTATGGACAGTAGCACCGGGGAGCTGTTTTTT
TRBV18,TRBJ2-1,once,TRBD1,CASSPSDRGYNEQFF,TGTGCCAGCTCACCCTCGGACAGGGGATACAATGAGCAGTTCTTC
TRBV19,TRBJ2-1,once,-,CASSSRGGLSYNEQFF,TGTGCCAGTAGTAGTAGGGGGGGATTATCCTACAATGAGCAGTTCTTC
TRBV6-1,TRBJ1-6,-,TRBD1,CASSEDQGTGGILRSPLHF,TGTGCCAGCAGTGAAGATCAAGGGACAGGGGGCATTTTGCGTTCACCCCTCCACTTT
TRBV9,TRBJ2-7,-,-,CASSVGTSNSYEQYF,TGTGCCAGCAGCGTAGGTACTAGCAACAGCTACGAGCAGTACTTC
TRBV5-1,TRBJ2-2,-,TRBD2,CASSYGLAGVGGELFF,TGCGCCAGCAGCTACGGACTAGCGGGAGTAGGAGGGGAGCTGTTTTTT
TRBV28,TRBJ2-7,-,TRBD2,CASSPNRGGTSGTYEQYF,TGTGCCAGCAGTCCGAACCGGGGGGGGACTAGCGGCACCTACGAGCAGTACTTC
TRBV5-6,TRBJ2-7,-,-,CASSPIEVLAPGEQYF,TGTGCCAGCAGCCCAATCGAGGTACTAGCTCCGGGTGAGCAGTACTTC
TRBV2,TRBJ2-7,few,-,CASFNSYEQYF,TGTGCCAGCTTTAATTCCTACGAGCAGTACTTC
TRBV5-1,TRBJ2-1,-,-,CASSESGPSVYNEQFF,TGCGCCAGCAGCGAAAGCGGGCCCTCCGTCTACAATGAGCAGTTCTTC
TRBV10-3,TRBJ2-7,-,-,CAISDLQGIDYEQYF,TGTGCCATCAGTGATTTACAGGGAATCGACTACGAGCAGTACTTC
TRBV14,TRBJ2-7,-,-,CASSQVLSLQGEQYF,TGTGCCAGCAGCCAAGTTTTGAGTCTACAGGGCGAGCAGTACTTC
TRBV5-6,TRBJ2-7,-,TRBD2,CASSLLGLAGTYEQYF,TGTGCCAGCAGCTTGTTGGGGCTAGCGGGTACCTACGAGCAGTACTTC
TRBV6-4,TRBJ2-1,once,TRBD1,CASSDWGGQGEQFF,TGTGCCAGCAGTGACTGGGGCGGACAGGGAGAGCAGTTCTTC
TRBV15,TRBJ2-7,-,-,CATSRVNSLGSSYEQYF,TGTGCCACCAGCAGAGTTAATTCTTTGGGGAGCTCCTACGAGCAGTACTTC
TRBV11-2,TRBJ2-3,-,-,CASSLFGGRIDTQYF,TGTGCCAGCAGCTTATTCGGGGGGCGGATAGATACGCAGTATTTT
TRBV7-2,TRBJ2-1,-,TRBD2,CASNPPGGFDEQFF,TGTGCCAGCAACCCTCCGGGGGGGTTTGATGAGCAGTTCTTC
TRBV7-8,TRBJ2-1,-,-,CASSLVVVGREQFF,TGTGCCAGCAGCTTAGTAGTGGTTGGCAGGGAGCAGTTCTTC
TRBV4-3,TRBJ2-2,once,TRBD1,CASSHDRVLNTGELFF,TGCGCCAGCAGCCATGACAGGGTCTTGAACACCGGGGAGCTGTTTTTT
TRBV7-2,TRBJ2-1,-,TRBD2,CASSLKQRGGSYNEQFF,TGTGCCAGCAGCTTAAAGCAGCGGGGGGGCTCCTACAATGAGCAGTTCTTC
TRBV7-2,TRBJ2-1,-,TRBD2,CASSLGVAGVYNEQFF,TGTGCCAGCAGCTTAGGAGTAGCGGGGGTTTACAATGAGCAGTTCTTC
TRBV19,TRBJ1-1,-,TRBD1,CASSDRDSSLFMNTEAFF,TGTGCCAGTAGTGACCGGGACAGCTCTCTCTTCATGAACACTGAAGCTTTCTTT
TRBV11-2,TRBJ2-7,-,TRBD1,CASSSWTGAYEQYF,TGTGCCAGCAGCTCTTGGACAGGGGCCTACGAGCAGTACTTC
TRBV28,TRBJ2-1,-,TRBD1,CASSLTGPPYNEQFF,TGTGCCAGCAGTTTGACAGGGCCCCCCTACAATGAGCAGTTCTTC
TRBV5-3,TRBJ2-5,-,-,CARAADTSRETQYF,TGTGCCAGAGCCGCGGACACTTCGCGGGAGACCCAGTACTTC
TRBV7-2,TRBJ2-5,-,TRBD2,CASSLGGVSGGGETQYF,TGTGCCAGCAGCTTAGGGGGGGTTAGCGGGGGCGGAGAGACCCAGTACTTC
TRBV4-3,TRBJ2-1,-,-,CASSGTYGEQFF,TGCGCCAGCAGCGGGACTTACGGTGAGCAGTTCTTC
TRBV6-5,TRBJ2-7,-,TRBD1,CASRDRGPYEQYF,TGTGCCAGCAGAGACAGGGGGCCCTACGAGCAGTACTTC